The clone carrying this T cell receptor beta chain was picked up a small number of times. As yet, its antigen is unknown. TCRdb independently ran MiXCR on the 5' RACE reads; one entry per CDR3 protein. The sample lists fewer than 900,000 distinct CDR3 sequences; around a sixth were seen once. V lost 3 bases, J lost 4 bases, and 4 bases stayed unmatched. Germline-derived CDR1 and CDR2 are SGHRS and YFSETQ. The CDR3 loop spans 16 amino acids. This entry is derived from a study of identical twins. Overall study results and limits: Zero-insertion findings could be partly confounded by invariant cells (MAIT and iNKT cells).

These data were also reused for a study on T cells expressing NK-cell markers.

The chain uses TRBV5-1 and TRBJ2-3; 14 bases are a match to TRBD2. Specimen: PBMCs. This TCR came from a woman under 30 in good health. CDR3 sequence: CASSSGLAGASDTQYF. The CDR3 coding sequence is TGCGCCAGCAGCTCGGGACTAGCGGGAGCCTCAGATACGCAGTATTTT.